These T cell receptor beta chains were read from a single sample in a study of T cells in Graves' hyperthyroidism and ophthalmopathy. TCRdb reanalysed the multiplex PCR reads using MiXCR and keeps one entry per CDR3 protein. Here the sample spans some 250,000 distinct CDR3 sequences, about 16% being singletons. The sequenced material came from blood. These receptors all come from a woman in her fifties or sixties with Graves' hyperthyroidism that later progressed to Graves' ophthalmopathy. Both conserved end residues are part of each CDR3. Each record gives: J gene, V gene, D gene, clone size, CDR3 protein, CDR3 DNA. D genes are given only for firm matches. A clone size is listed for some rows: how often the clone was seen (once, few, many), or a class if it is expanded.

j_call: TRBJ1-3; v_call: TRBV20-1; d_call: NA; clone_size: few; cdr3_aa: CSASRALSPTGNTIYF; cdr3_nt: TGCAGTGCTAGCCGAGCCCTATCCCCCACTGGAAACACCATATATTTT
j_call: TRBJ1-1; v_call: TRBV7-3; d_call: TRBD1; clone_size: once; cdr3_aa: CASSGTGRRGGEAFF; cdr3_nt: TGTGCCAGCAGCGGGACAGGGAGGCGCGGCGGAGAAGCTTTCTTT
j_call: TRBJ1-1; v_call: TRBV7-9; d_call: NA; clone_size: many; cdr3_aa: CASSSDGQWRTEAFF; cdr3_nt: TGTGCCAGCAGCTCGGACGGTCAGTGGAGGACTGAAGCTTTCTTT
j_call: TRBJ2-6; v_call: TRBV5-6; d_call: NA; clone_size: NA; cdr3_aa: CASSPTGQSSSGANVLTF; cdr3_nt: TGTGCCAGCAGCCCCACTGGACAGTCAAGCTCTGGGGCCAACGTCCTGACTTTC
j_call: TRBJ2-2; v_call: TRBV11-3; d_call: NA; clone_size: many; cdr3_aa: CASSLGFPMNTGELFF; cdr3_nt: TGTGCCAGCAGCTTAGGTTTCCCGATGAACACCGGGGAGCTGTTTTTT
j_call: TRBJ2-7; v_call: TRBV20-1; d_call: TRBD2; clone_size: once; cdr3_aa: CSIKTSGGSYEQYF; cdr3_nt: TGCAGTATTAAGACTAGCGGGGGGAGCTACGAGCAGTACTTC
j_call: TRBJ1-2; v_call: TRBV18; d_call: NA; clone_size: NA; cdr3_aa: CASSLGGANNYGYTF; cdr3_nt: TGTGCCAGCTCACTGGGCGGGGCAAACAACTATGGCTACACCTTC
j_call: TRBJ2-3; v_call: TRBV18; d_call: TRBD2; clone_size: many; cdr3_aa: CASSPGRAREDGDTQYF; cdr3_nt: TGTGCCAGCTCACCGGGGCGAGCGCGGGAGGACGGAGATACGCAGTATTTT
j_call: TRBJ2-5; v_call: TRBV12-3/TRBV12-4; d_call: NA; clone_size: many; cdr3_aa: CASSRDQQGETQYF; cdr3_nt: TGTGCCAGCAGTAGGGACCAACAAGGAGAGACCCAGTACTTC
j_call: TRBJ2-1; v_call: TRBV5-1; d_call: TRBD2; clone_size: many; cdr3_aa: CASNPRAGVDNEQFF; cdr3_nt: TGCGCCAGCAATCCCCGTGCGGGGGTAGACAATGAGCAGTTCTTC
j_call: TRBJ2-2; v_call: TRBV12-3/TRBV12-4; d_call: NA; clone_size: many; cdr3_aa: CASRNTGGDTGELFF; cdr3_nt: TGTGCCAGCAGAAATACAGGGGGGGACACCGGGGAGCTGTTTTTT
j_call: TRBJ1-2; v_call: TRBV28; d_call: TRBD1; clone_size: many; cdr3_aa: CASSLWRRGTDYGYTF; cdr3_nt: TGTGCCAGCAGTTTATGGCGCCGAGGGACAGACTATGGCTACACCTTC
j_call: TRBJ2-1; v_call: TRBV5-1; d_call: NA; clone_size: NA; cdr3_aa: CASSLADIDEQFF; cdr3_nt: TGCGCCAGCAGCTTAGCAGATATCGATGAGCAGTTCTTC
j_call: TRBJ2-6; v_call: TRBV2; d_call: NA; clone_size: many; cdr3_aa: CASRWSDNVLTF; cdr3_nt: TGTGCCAGCAGGTGGTCGGACAACGTCCTGACTTTC
j_call: TRBJ2-1; v_call: TRBV19; d_call: NA; clone_size: few; cdr3_aa: CASTKWEGAGDEQFF; cdr3_nt: TGTGCCAGCACGAAGTGGGAGGGGGCCGGGGATGAGCAGTTCTTC
j_call: TRBJ2-7; v_call: TRBV11-1; d_call: NA; clone_size: NA; cdr3_aa: CASSLEGQIYEQYF; cdr3_nt: TGTGCCAGCAGCTTAGAGGGACAAATCTACGAGCAGTACTTC
j_call: TRBJ2-3; v_call: TRBV5-1; d_call: TRBD2; clone_size: many; cdr3_aa: CASALAGTTDTQYF; cdr3_nt: TGCGCCAGCGCCTTAGCGGGAACCACAGATACGCAGTATTTT
j_call: TRBJ2-7; v_call: TRBV6-1; d_call: NA; clone_size: many; cdr3_aa: CASSSMGTLIAYEQYF; cdr3_nt: TGTGCCAGCAGCTCCATGGGGACCCTAATTGCCTACGAGCAGTACTTC
j_call: TRBJ2-1; v_call: TRBV5-1; d_call: TRBD2; clone_size: many; cdr3_aa: CASSIGLANEQFF; cdr3_nt: TGCGCCAGCAGCATAGGACTAGCCAATGAGCAGTTCTTC
j_call: TRBJ2-7; v_call: TRBV6-1; d_call: NA; clone_size: many; cdr3_aa: CASSNPDTGGPYEQYF; cdr3_nt: TGTGCCAGCAGTAACCCGGACACGGGGGGCCCCTACGAGCAGTACTTC
j_call: TRBJ2-2; v_call: TRBV7-2; d_call: NA; clone_size: many; cdr3_aa: CASSLLPGHGELFF; cdr3_nt: TGTGCCAGCAGCTTACTCCCGGGGCACGGGGAGCTGTTTTTT
j_call: TRBJ2-7; v_call: TRBV6-1; d_call: TRBD2; clone_size: many; cdr3_aa: CATFVAGTYEQYF; cdr3_nt: TGTGCCACCTTCGTAGCGGGAACCTACGAGCAGTACTTC
j_call: TRBJ2-2; v_call: TRBV12-3/TRBV12-4; d_call: NA; clone_size: many; cdr3_aa: CASSFSGELFF; cdr3_nt: TGTGCCAGCAGTTTCTCCGGGGAGCTGTTTTTT
j_call: TRBJ2-3; v_call: TRBV2; d_call: TRBD2; clone_size: many; cdr3_aa: CASTLLAGGGDTQYF; cdr3_nt: TGTGCCAGCACTCTGCTAGCGGGAGGAGGAGATACGCAGTATTTT
j_call: TRBJ1-1; v_call: TRBV24-1; d_call: NA; clone_size: many; cdr3_aa: CATSARAGTEAFF; cdr3_nt: TGTGCCACCAGTGCCAGGGCGGGGACTGAAGCTTTCTTT
j_call: TRBJ2-7; v_call: TRBV27; d_call: TRBD2; clone_size: many; cdr3_aa: CASRTAILRTSGISYEQYF; cdr3_nt: TGTGCCAGCAGGACAGCCATCTTACGGACTAGCGGGATTTCCTACGAGCAGTACTTC
j_call: TRBJ1-4; v_call: TRBV29-1; d_call: NA; clone_size: NA; cdr3_aa: CSVFLNSGTTNEKLFF; cdr3_nt: TGCAGCGTTTTTCTAAACTCCGGAACAACTAATGAAAAACTGTTTTTT